This T cell receptor beta chain was captured in a study of T cell repertoires in cytomegalovirus infection. Study overall: Recently identified HLA-C-restricted CMV epitopes and well-studied HLA-B-restricted CMV epitopes were used by the study. Study-wide results and limits: Carriers of CMV and the relevant HLA type were discriminated by public TCR beta frequency.

In the case of this clonotype: What it binds is unknown.

TCRdb reanalysed the reads using MiXCR and keeps one entry per CDR3 protein. The table has 550,000 to 850,000 distinct CDR3 sequences, 30% to 35% seen once. This CDR3 spans 17 amino acids. Germline CDR1 is SGHVS and CDR2 is FQNEAQ. V was cut by 5 bases and J by 1 base, with 20 bases left in between. The sequence derives from a human donor in good health (CMV status not recorded). Some clones in this sample may be carry-over from other donors' samples. The gene calls are TRBV7-8 and TRBJ2-5; perhaps D is TRBD1 or TRBD2 (6 bases each). The sample in question was cultured PBMCs, obtained from culture after CMV antigen stimulation. CDR3 nucleotide sequence: TGTGCCAGCAGCGCCCCGACGGGGGCTTCTTTCCAAGAGACCCAGTACTTC. Its translation: CASSAPTGASFQETQYF.